This T cell receptor (beta chain) was captured by sequencing in a study of cytomegalovirus exposure and HLA in healthy donors. Points from the study as a whole: Reported results showed that the classifier diagnosed cytomegalovirus status with high specificity and sensitivity. There were a few CMV-associated chains whose specificity for CMV antigens was confirmed in vitro.

Sequencing used immunoSEQ multiplex PCR; TCRdb keeps in-frame clones, though not all of them. In the table there are tens of thousands of clones, about 93% of which are singletons. This clone occurred once. Its antigen is unknown. The sequencing sample was made of PBMCs. The sequence came from a young man in good health and CMV-seronegative.

CDR3 coding DNA: TGTGCCAGCCGACAGGGATATGTATCGAACACTGAAGCTTTCTTT. Its protein product is CASRQGYVSNTEAFF. The chain uses TRBV6-5 and TRBJ1-1; 7 positions match TRBD1. Germline V lookup: CDR1 MNHEY, CDR2 SVGAGI. This CDR3 spans 15 amino acids. Trimming at V came to 8 bases and at J to 1 base, leaving 10 bases not matched to a gene.